This T cell receptor beta chain was observed in a study of vaccination and CD4 T cells after COVID-19. This sample's treatment: roughly 10-day PBMC culture with coronavirus spike peptide pools or control peptides (ViraFEST assay). Ahead of the COVID-19 pandemic (2011-2018), the CD4+ T cells of the unexposed donor were collected. Wells that each held a few million PBMCs were cultured with roughly 9.5 IU/ml IL-2 and around 10 ug/ml peptide pools. Researchers grew the cells for roughly ten days and then pulled out CD4+ T cells by negative selection. Sequencing of DNA taken from cultured CD4+ T cells relied on the Oncomine TCR Beta short-read assay. TCRdb re-called the PCR reads through MiXCR, storing one row per CDR3 protein. The sample lists under 10,000 distinct CDR3 sequences, 50% to 65% occurring once. Points on this clonotype: Its specificity is unknown.

Germline values: CDR1 MNHNS, CDR2 SASEGT. The CDR3 length is 17 residues. V dropped 7 bases and J dropped 0; count of bases not matched to a gene: 13. The sequencing input was CD4+ T cells from blood, cultured in vitro. The TCR sequence derives from a human donor in good health. The rearrangement uses TRBV6-1 and TRBJ2-5, with 8 bases matching TRBD1. DNA for the CDR3: TGTGCCAGCATCCAAGATACGGACAGGGAGAACCAAGAGACCCAGTACTTC. Encoded protein: CASIQDTDRENQETQYF.